This passage covers 25 T cell receptor beta chains from one sample sequenced in a study of CD8+ T cells in alopecia areata. TCR sequencing used cDNA made by reverse transcription of extracted RNA. Produced via immunoSEQ multiplex PCR; TCRdb's table is partial and in-frame only. The sample shows about 250,000 clones, roughly two thirds of them seen only once. This specimen was CD4+ T cells sorted from blood, taken at week 0. The receptor set was obtained from a human donor with alopecia areata.

This chain links TRBV4-1 with TRBJ1-1; D gene uncertain. CDR3 size: 16 residues. CDR1 and CDR2 from the germline V gene are MGHRA and YSYEKL. Trimming removed 0 bases at V and 2 bases at J, with 13 bases between. The CDR3 nucleotides read TGCGCCAGCAGCCAAGACGCCGGGTCGGGAAACACTGAAGCTTTCTTT. This encodes CASSQDAGSGNTEAFF.

J is TRBJ2-7 and V is TRBV27, with D hard to call. This CDR3 comprises 13 residues. Deletions cut 11 bases from V and 1 base from J, with 15 bases between. Looked up from germline, CDR1 is MNHEY and CDR2 is SMNVEV (reference sequence). As DNA, the CDR3 is TGTGCCTCTCACCGGACGCAATCCTACGAGCAGTACTTC. Its translation is CASHRTQSYEQYF.

The chain carries TRBV10-3 and TRBJ1-5; TRBD1 matches 10 bases. The J segment lost 5 bases and the V segment lost 11 bases, leaving 6 bases of the junction unmatched. This CDR3 has 13 residues. Germline-derived CDR1 and CDR2 are ENHRY and SYGVKD. This CDR3 reads CACSGTGDQPQHF. CDR3 in DNA: TGTGCCTGTTCCGGGACAGGGGATCAGCCCCAGCATTTT.

This clone has at least ten counts. The chain has TRBV2 and TRBJ2-3; D gene uncertain. This CDR3 is built from 12 residues. V was cut by 6 bases and J by 0 bases, with 4 bases left in between. Germline CDR1 SNHLY, CDR2 FYNNEI. The CDR3 protein is CASRDSTDTQYF. The CDR3 nucleotides are TGTGCCAGCAGGGACAGCACAGATACGCAGTATTTT.

This chain joins TRBV30 and TRBJ2-3; weak D call: TRBD2 (5 bases). Deletions cut 5 bases from V and 4 bases from J, with 13 bases between. From germline, CDR1 is GTSNPN and CDR2 SVGIG (reference sequence). This CDR3 region has 13 residues. DNA for the CDR3: TGTGCCTGGTCTCGGGCGGGCGCAGATACGCAGTATTTT. This translates into CAWSRAGADTQYF.

This chain links TRBV4-3 with TRBJ1-1, with D possibly TRBD1 on 5 matching bases. Trimming pared 0 bases from V and 0 bases from J, leaving 11 bases between. The CDR3 is 16 amino acids. In germline, CDR1 is LGHNA, CDR2 YSLEER. The CDR3 DNA reads as TGCGCCAGCAGCCAAGATCTAGGGGCAGTGAACACTGAAGCTTTCTTT. Translating it yields CASSQDLGAVNTEAFF.

Turning to this clone: The same CDR3 also results from other DNA sequences found in this sample. V and J are TRBV5-1 and TRBJ2-3; D not resolved. Looked up from germline, CDR1 is SGHRS and CDR2 is YFSETQ. The CDR3 totals 12 residues. V lost 0 bases, J lost 6 bases, and 5 bases lay in between. The CDR3 is CASSLAGDTQYF. CDR3 coding DNA: TGCGCCAGCAGCTTGGCCGGGGATACGCAGTATTTT.

The J gene is TRBJ2-1, the V gene TRBV5-6; the D is unclear. Trimming took 0 bases from V and 10 from J, leaving 11 bases between them. The CDR3 is 13 amino acids. The germline V gene has CDR1 SGHDT and CDR2 YYEEEE. CDR3 loop: CASSLAWSEEQFF. In nucleotides, the CDR3 is TGTGCCAGCAGCTTGGCTTGGTCGGAGGAGCAGTTCTTC.

This clone was found a few times. V usage is TRBV29-1 and J usage is TRBJ1-1; 7 bases are a match to TRBD1. The ends lost 6 bases at V and 9 bases at J; junction bases unmatched: 7. This CDR3 has 11 amino acids. Germline CDR1 reads SQVTM; CDR2 reads ANQGSEA. In DNA form, the CDR3 reads TGCAGCGTAGCCTACAGGGGTAAAGCTTTCTTT. It is translated as CSVAYRGKAFF.

This clone was found a few times. The rearrangement joins TRBV23-1 to TRBJ2-5; D possibly uses TRBD1 or TRBD2 (6 bases each). TRBV23-1 is placed among ORFs of uncertain function. This CDR3 region has 16 residues. V was cut by 1 base and J by 2 bases, with 14 bases left in between. The CDR3 reads CASSQCPGAVQETQYF. CDR3 nucleotide sequence: TGCGCCAGCAGTCAATGCCCGGGGGCGGTACAAGAGACCCAGTACTTC.

A word on this clone: This sample also contains other DNA sequences that code for the same CDR3. The genes are TRBV4-2 and TRBJ1-2, with D possibly matching TRBD1 (6 bases). The V gene's germline CDR1 is LGHNA and CDR2 YNFKEQ. V was cut by 3 bases and J by 2 bases, with 7 bases left in between. The length of the CDR3 is 13 residues. The CDR3: CASSQGQNYGYTF. Written as DNA, the CDR3 is TGTGCCAGCAGCCAGGGACAAAACTATGGCTACACCTTC.

The chain carries TRBV30 and TRBJ1-2, with D hard to call. With 0 bases removed from V and 0 bases from J, the gap between germline ends came to 8 bases. Germline assignment: CDR1 GTSNPN and CDR2 SVGIG (reference sequence). This CDR3 is 14 amino acids long. The CDR3 DNA sequence: TGTGCCTGGAGTGTAGGGAGTGCTAACTATGGCTACACCTTC. Residues: CAWSVGSANYGYTF. The variable domain in full, with the rest retrieved from reference TRBV30 and TRBJ1-2, is SQTIHQWPATLVQPVGSPLSLECTVEGTSNPNLYWYRQAAGRGLQLLFYSVGIGQISSEVPQNLSASRPQDRQFILSSKKLLLSDSGFYLCAWSVGSANYGYTFGSGTRLTVV.

V and J are TRBV14 and TRBJ1-6, with 10 bases identical to TRBD1. V lost 4 bases and J lost 12; bases outside the gene matches: 6. CDR3 length equals 14 residues. Germline CDR1 and CDR2: SGHDN and FVKESK. CDR3 loop: CASSLGQGGVPLHF. The CDR3 region has the DNA TGTGCCAGCAGCCTTGGACAGGGGGGAGTACCCCTCCACTTT.

This chain links TRBV7-9 with TRBJ1-1; D gene unclear. The CDR3 contains 11 residues. CDR1 is SEHNR and CDR2 is FQNEAQ in the germline V gene (reference sequence). V lost 1 base to trimming and J lost 7 bases, with 4 bases between them. CDR3 in amino acids: CASSLEGEAFF. CDR3 bases: TGTGCCAGCAGCTTAGAGGGTGAAGCTTTCTTT.

This clone was detected only a few times. The chain couples TRBV6-6 to TRBJ2-5; 7 nucleotides align to TRBD1. The CDR3 length is 13 residues. Unmatched junction bases numbered 8, after V lost 6 bases and J lost 7 bases. Germline values: CDR1 MNHNY, CDR2 SVGAGI (reference sequence). CDR3 sequence: CASSHGTEGTQYF. CDR3 sequence (DNA): TGTGCCAGCAGCCACGGGACAGAGGGGACCCAGTACTTC.

The CDR3 coding sequence is TGTGCCAGCAGTGAAGCTGCTCGGAGCCCCTATGGCTACACCTTC. Translating it yields CASSEAARSPYGYTF. This chain uses TRBV2 with TRBJ1-2; the D is unclear. The CDR3 covers 15 residues. The V and J ends lost 0 bases and 4 bases respectively, with 12 bases between them. Germline loops: CDR1 SNHLY, CDR2 FYNNEI.

This chain connects TRBV30 to TRBJ2-7; 8 positions agree with TRBD1. This CDR3 spans 14 amino acids. Unmatched junction bases numbered 8, after V lost 2 bases and J lost 5 bases. In germline, CDR1 is GTSNPN, CDR2 SVGIG (reference sequence). The CDR3 region is CAWSLIRGLHEQYF. Written as DNA, the CDR3 is TGTGCCTGGAGTTTAATCAGGGGGCTCCACGAGCAGTACTTC.

This chain connects TRBV10-3 to TRBJ2-1; D not resolved. Trimming cost V 2 bases and J 9 bases, with 8 bases left between them. The germline CDR1 and CDR2 sequences are ENHRY and SYGVKD. CDR3 length equals 12 residues. CDR3 sequence: CAISEVGLEQFF. The CDR3 DNA reads TGTGCCATCAGTGAGGTAGGGCTTGAGCAGTTCTTC.

The chain links TRBV27 to TRBJ1-2, with 8 bases identical to TRBD1. CDR1 and CDR2 (germline): MNHEY, SMNVEV (reference sequence). The CDR3 covers 17 residues. The J segment lost 7 bases and the V segment lost 3 bases, leaving 16 bases of the junction unmatched. The CDR3 nucleotides read TGTGCCAGCAGTTTCTCCGGGACAGGAATAGCTATCGGTGGCTACACCTTC. This translates into CASSFSGTGIAIGGYTF.

The chain combines TRBV29-1 with TRBJ2-3, with D unclear. Between the trimmed V and J ends, which lost 1 base and 4 bases, there was a span of 12 bases. Germline lookup yields CDR1 SQVTM and CDR2 ANQGSEA. The CDR3 runs to 14 residues. The CDR3 coding sequence is TGCAGCGTTGAAGGTAGTTTAGGTGCAGATACGCAGTATTTT. The encoded protein is CSVEGSLGADTQYF.

This clone was counted a single time. For the CDR3, the DNA is TGCAGCGTTGTAGGGGAAACCGGGGAGCTGTTTTTT. This codes for CSVVGETGELFF. This chain joins TRBV29-1 and TRBJ2-2, with a tentative D call TRBD1 (5 bases). V shed 4 bases and J shed 5 bases, with 8 bases lying between them. Germline CDR1 SQVTM, CDR2 ANQGSEA. The length of the CDR3 is 12 residues.

This clone was seen only a few times. This sequence joins TRBV5-1 and TRBJ2-5; no definite D call. V lost 2 bases and J lost 1, with 6 bases in between. Germline V gene sequence: CDR1 SGHRS, CDR2 YFSETQ. The CDR3 runs 13 residues. As DNA, the CDR3 is TGCGCCAGCAGCTTTTACAGCCAAGAGACCCAGTACTTC. Translated, it gives CASSFYSQETQYF. The full variable domain, its missing parts supplied by reference TRBV5-1 and TRBJ2-5, is KAGVTQTPRYLIKTRGQQVTLSCSPISGHRSVSWYQQTPGQGLQFLFEYFSETQRNKGNFPGRFSGRQFSNSRSEMNVSTLELGDSALYLCASSFYSQETQYFGPGTRLLVL.

This clone occurred a few times. The gene calls are TRBV29-1 and TRBJ1-2; a possible D gene is TRBD1 (5 bases). The CDR3 spans 11 residues. Germline CDR1 reads SQVTM; CDR2 reads ANQGSEA. The germline V and J ends were trimmed by 0 bases and 11 bases, with 10 bases remaining between them. The CDR3 region is CSVEDAGLYTF. The CDR3 region has the DNA TGCAGCGTTGAAGACGCAGGGCTTTACACCTTC.

V gene TRBV29-1 combines with J gene TRBJ2-5, with D perhaps TRBD2 (6 bases). This CDR3 is built from 14 residues. Per germline, CDR1 SQVTM and CDR2 ANQGSEA. The V gene lost 3 bases and the J gene lost 1 base, with 12 bases spanning the gap. The CDR3 spells CSVEGREAQETQYF. Written as DNA, the CDR3 is TGCAGCGTTGAGGGCAGGGAGGCCCAAGAGACCCAGTACTTC.

This chain's CDR3 is CASSLLGRSSYEQYF. The CDR3 DNA reads TGTGCCAGCAGCTTATTAGGCAGAAGCTCCTACGAGCAGTACTTC. This chain connects TRBV7-6 to TRBJ2-7; D is ambiguous. Germline values: CDR1 SGHVS, CDR2 FNYEAQ. The V end was cut by 2 bases, the J end by 0 bases, with 11 bases between. The CDR3 is 15 amino acids.